One and the same sample provided the 2 T cell receptor beta chains below, sequenced in a study of cytomegalovirus exposure and HLA in healthy donors. The PCR contained 60 Vbeta and 13 Jbeta primers. Measured with immunoSEQ multiplex PCR; TCRdb has only the in-frame clones, and not every one. The data contain 75,000 to 95,000 clones, 80% to 90% of them singletons. The sample consisted of PBMCs. These receptors were obtained from a woman younger than 30 in good health and CMV-seropositive.

The gene calls are TRBV10-3 and TRBJ2-5, with 8 bases fitting TRBD1. Germline assignment: CDR1 ENHRY and CDR2 SYGVKD. V lost 9 bases to trimming and J lost 5 bases; unmatched junction nucleotides: 8. CDR3 length equals 13 residues. Written as DNA, the CDR3 is TGTGCCATACAAAGGACAGGGTGGGAGACCCAGTACTTC. Amino acids: CAIQRTGWETQYF.

The rearrangement uses TRBV27 and TRBJ2-7; 10 positions agree with TRBD2. There are 13 residues in the CDR3. Germline CDR1 reads MNHEY; CDR2 reads SMNVEV (reference sequence). Germline trimming cut 4 bases from V and 3 bases from J; bases unmatched to any gene: 0. The CDR3: CASSSSGGYEQYF. CDR3 DNA: TGTGCCAGCAGTTCTAGCGGGGGCTACGAGCAGTACTTC.